Below, 11 T cell receptor beta chains from the same sample are listed, as sequenced in a study of T cell responses to AZD1222 COVID-19 vaccine. TCRdb keeps only in-frame clones here, not all; method: immunoSEQ multiplex PCR. This sample has about 200,000 clones; approximately 94% occur once, and the top ten carry over 0.95%. This specimen was peripheral blood, taken 28 days after the second AZD1222 dose. The receptors derive from an adult who received the AZD1222 COVID-19 vaccine.

This clone was picked up one time. This chain connects TRBV5-1 to TRBJ1-5; D not resolved. Per germline, CDR1 SGHRS and CDR2 YFSETQ. Trimming took off 4 bases at V and 0 bases at J, with 20 bases between the two ends. CDR3 length: 18 residues. CDR3 coding DNA: TGCGCCAGCAGCAGGAGGCCCCCGGGTACCGGTAGCAATCAGCCCCAGCATTTT. Protein sequence: CASSRRPPGTGSNQPQHF.

The gene calls are TRBV4-3 and TRBJ2-7, with TRBD1 identical over 8 bases. Germline lookup yields CDR1 LGHNA and CDR2 YSLEER. J was trimmed by 5 bases and V by 2 bases; bases with no gene match: 5. The CDR3 runs 14 residues. CDR3 DNA sequence: TGCGCCAGCAGCCAAACAGGGGGACTCAACGAGCAGTACTTC. Its protein is CASSQTGGLNEQYF.

The gene calls are TRBV3-1 (or the pseudogene TRBV3-2) and TRBJ1-5; the D is unclear. Germline CDR1 LGHDT, CDR2 YNNKEL (reference sequence). The CDR3 is made up of 15 amino acids. V shed 1 base and J shed 7 bases, with 14 bases lying between them. CDR3: CASSQGGLLGQPQHF. The DNA for the CDR3 is TGTGCCAGCAGCCAAGGCGGGCTACTAGGGCAGCCCCAGCATTTT.

The chain uses TRBV23-1 and TRBJ1-2; TRBD1 matches 7 bases. TRBV23-1 is an open reading frame, and its role is uncertain. Unmatched junction bases numbered 8, after V lost 0 bases and J lost 4 bases. This CDR3 comprises 16 residues. The CDR3 DNA sequence: TGCGCCAGCAGTCAATCGTCTACAGGGGTGGGCTATGGCTACACCTTC. Encoded protein: CASSQSSTGVGYGYTF.

V and J are TRBV19 and TRBJ1-6; maybe TRBD1 (6 bases). The V end lost 4 bases, the J end lost 7 bases, and 14 bases lay between the germline ends. Germline-derived CDR1 and CDR2 are LNHDA and SQIVND (reference sequence). The CDR3 consists of 15 residues. The CDR3: CASSSYRVENSPLHF. The CDR3 nucleotides read TGTGCCAGTAGTAGCTACAGGGTTGAAAATTCACCCCTCCACTTT.

The chain carries TRBV5-5 and TRBJ1-2, with TRBD1 matching over 7 bases. V shed 5 bases and J 2 bases; nucleotides not matched to a gene: 3. CDR3 length: 13 residues. Germline CDR1 is SGHKS and CDR2 is YYEKEE (reference sequence). CDR3 DNA sequence: TGTGCCAGCAGTCAACAGGGGAACTATGGCTACACCTTC. Its protein is CASSQQGNYGYTF.

The chain carries TRBV6-5 and TRBJ1-1; possible D gene TRBD1, 6 bases. Trimming removed 7 bases from V and 6 bases from J, with 18 bases in between. This CDR3 contains 14 residues. Germline assignment: CDR1 MNHEY and CDR2 SVGAGI. The DNA for the CDR3 is TGTGCCAGCACCGGAGGGGGAATGTTCGCTGAAGCTTTCTTT. Its protein is CASTGGGMFAEAFF.

The V gene is TRBV28, the J gene TRBJ1-5; a weak D match, TRBD1 (5 bases). This CDR3 is built from 19 residues. CDR1 MDHEN and CDR2 SYDVKM come from the germline V gene. The V end was cut by 10 bases, the J end by 0 bases, with 28 bases between. Here the CDR3 DNA reads TGTGCCACCAACGGGGGAGCCTCAATTGAACCCTATAGCAATCAGCCCCAGCATTTT. As protein: CATNGGASIEPYSNQPQHF.

The CDR3 reads CASSLEGAYTEAFF. The CDR3 nucleotides are TGTGCCAGCAGCTTAGAGGGGGCCTACACTGAAGCTTTCTTT. The chain uses TRBV11-2 and TRBJ1-1, with D possibly TRBD1 on 6 matching bases. CDR3 length equals 14 residues. Germline CDR1 is SGHAT and CDR2 is FQNNGV. Between the trimmed V and J ends, which lost 0 bases and 3 bases, there was a span of 8 bases.

This chain links TRBV7-2 with TRBJ1-2; TRBD1 aligns across 7 bases. This CDR3 comprises 15 residues. Trimming removed 4 bases from V and 7 bases from J; junction bases left unmatched: 12. Per the germline V gene, CDR1 is SGHTA and CDR2 is FQGNSA. The CDR3 sequence is CASSSGTVGSGGYTF. CDR3 DNA sequence: TGTGCCAGCAGCTCCGGGACAGTAGGGAGCGGTGGCTACACCTTC. The variable domain in full, completed from reference TRBV7-2 and TRBJ1-2, reads GAGVSQSPSNKVTEKGKDVELRCDPISGHTALYWYRQSLGQGLEFLIYFQGNSAPDKSGLPSDRFSAERTGGSVSTLTIQRTQQEDSAVYLCASSSGTVGSGGYTFGSGTRLTVV.

For this clone: The sample has other DNA sequences that encode this CDR3 too. The chain uses TRBV4-2 and TRBJ1-2; D unclear. The CDR3 runs to 14 residues. Germline V gives CDR1 LGHNA, CDR2 YNFKEQ. Trimming removed 0 bases from V and 1 base from J, with 6 bases in between. CDR3 amino acids: CASSQDRGNYGYTF. The CDR3 coding sequence is TGTGCCAGCAGCCAAGACCGTGGTAACTATGGCTACACCTTC.